The clone carrying this T cell receptor beta chain showed up just a few times. Its specificity is not known. This CDR3 contains 16 residues. The germline V gene has CDR1 MDHEN and CDR2 SYDVKM. V trimming: 7 bases; J trimming: 9 bases; junction bases outside the gene matches: 15. From the second PCR step, alpha and beta chains were amplified apart. CMV status came from CD4+ T cell IFNgamma after overnight CMV lysate stimulation of fresh PBMCs. After CD4 positive bead selection, the CD4-negative fraction gave CD8 T cells. Cells stained for CD3, CD4, CD8, CD45RA and CD27 were sorted into four subsets. The entry originates in a study of naive and memory T cell subsets. An equimolar mix of two oligonucleotides served as the beta constant-region primer for TRBC1 and TRBC2. Ligated cDNA was amplified by four rounds of PCR with nested alpha and beta constant-region primers and SP2. TCRdb independently ran MiXCR on the UMI-ligation and nested PCR reads; one entry per CDR3 protein. There are tens of thousands of distinct CDR3 sequences in the sample; around 11% occur only once, and 0.13% lies in the top ten.

Broader study findings: Especially in CD8 cells, naive repertoires contained a few larger clonotypes, possibly CD45RA-re-expressing memory cells.

The sequencing sample was made of naive CD4+ T cells from blood. The chain has TRBV28 and TRBJ1-6, with 7 bases lining up with TRBD1. This TCR was sampled from a human donor in good health. The CDR3: CASKGGGGQRRSPLHF. CDR3 in DNA: TGTGCCAGCAAAGGTGGGGGGGGACAGCGACGTTCACCCCTCCACTTT.